The clone carrying this T cell receptor (beta chain) was counted a few times. This entry belongs to a study of graft-versus-host responses after intestinal transplantation. Study-level information: Recipients got multivisceral, liver-intestinal, or isolated intestinal transplants.

Some clones are missing from TCRdb's copy, which holds only in-frame ones; the method was immunoSEQ multiplex PCR. The repertoire holds about 10,000 clones, with less than 35% as singletons. CDR3 length: 13 residues. Germline V CDR1 and CDR2: SGHDT, YYEEEE. Trimming took off 5 bases at V and 3 bases at J, with 11 bases between the two ends. Irradiated, violet-dye-labeled stimulators (roughly 200,000) were plated alongside roughly 200,000 CFSE-labeled responders. CFSE-low proliferating responders, CD3+CD4+ and CD3+CD8+, were sorted post-reaction. The clonotype originates from a human patient who received an intestinal transplant. This material consisted of alloreactive CD8+ T cells from a mixed lymphocyte reaction culture, taken before intestinal transplant. Subset reported: CFSE-low proliferating T cells sorted from roughly six-day pre-transplant mixed lymphocyte reaction (GvH or HvG direction). V usage is TRBV5-6 and J usage is TRBJ1-1, with D unclear. The CDR3: CASRVPGDTEAFF. CDR3 DNA: TGTGCCAGCAGGGTTCCCGGGGACACTGAAGCTTTCTTT.